A selection of T cell receptor beta chains follows, all from one sample in a study of OX40 agonist ivuxolimab in advanced cancers. Libraries were prepared by immunoSEQ multiplex PCR; TCRdb keeps only in-frame clonotypes and omits some of them. The table has around 31,000 clones, nearly 90% seen once. The source material was CD4+ or CD8+ T cells sorted from blood, sampled in a trial of the OX40 agonist ivuxolimab. The source is an adult with an advanced solid tumor such as melanoma, head and neck, liver or kidney cancer. Each CDR3 is given with its conserved first and last residue. Fields, in order: V gene, CDR3 length, J gene, clone size, D gene, CDR3 DNA, CDR3 protein. D genes are given only for firm matches. Size tells how often a clone was seen (once, few, many) or the class of an expanded clone, and some rows leave it out.

v_call: TRBV6-5
cdr3_length: 13
j_call: TRBJ2-7
clone_size: -
d_call: -
cdr3_nt: TGTGCCAGCAGTTACGGAACAAACTACGAGCAGTACTTC
cdr3_aa: CASSYGTNYEQYF

v_call: TRBV4-1
cdr3_length: 16
j_call: TRBJ2-1
clone_size: -
d_call: TRBD2
cdr3_nt: TGCGCCAGCAGCCAAGATGGGCTAGCGGGGGGCAATGAGCAGTTCTTC
cdr3_aa: CASSQDGLAGGNEQFF

v_call: TRBV11-2
cdr3_length: 13
j_call: TRBJ2-7
clone_size: -
d_call: TRBD2
cdr3_nt: TGTGCCAGCAGCTCGGGAGGTATCTACGAGCAGTACTTC
cdr3_aa: CASSSGGIYEQYF

v_call: TRBV19
cdr3_length: 16
j_call: TRBJ1-3
clone_size: -
d_call: -
cdr3_nt: TGTGCCAGTAGTCCACGAGAAGGGGCGGCTGGAAACACCATATATTTT
cdr3_aa: CASSPREGAAGNTIYF

v_call: TRBV30
cdr3_length: 13
j_call: TRBJ2-1
clone_size: -
d_call: TRBD1
cdr3_nt: TGTGCCTCAACCGGGACAGGGTACAATGAGCAGTTCTTC
cdr3_aa: CASTGTGYNEQFF

v_call: TRBV7-3
cdr3_length: 17
j_call: TRBJ1-1
clone_size: -
d_call: -
cdr3_nt: TGTGCCAGCAGCTTAACGGGCCCTAGGGCTGGGAACACTGAAGCTTTCTTT
cdr3_aa: CASSLTGPRAGNTEAFF

v_call: TRBV7-2
cdr3_length: 14
j_call: TRBJ2-2
clone_size: -
d_call: -
cdr3_nt: TGTGCCAGCAGCTTAGATGTACCCGTTTCGGGGCTGTTTTTT
cdr3_aa: CASSLDVPVSGLFF

v_call: TRBV6-5
cdr3_length: 15
j_call: TRBJ2-3
clone_size: -
d_call: -
cdr3_nt: TGTGCCAGCAGTTACTCCGACACAGGGCCAGATACGCAGTATTTT
cdr3_aa: CASSYSDTGPDTQYF

v_call: TRBV19
cdr3_length: 15
j_call: TRBJ2-7
clone_size: -
d_call: -
cdr3_nt: TGTGCCAGTCGAGACGGGCGGGGGCCTACCTACGAGCAGTACTTC
cdr3_aa: CASRDGRGPTYEQYF

v_call: TRBV7-3
cdr3_length: 15
j_call: TRBJ2-5
clone_size: once
d_call: -
cdr3_nt: TGTGCCAGCAGCCCGGGGACCGCTGGAGTGGAGACCCAGTACTTC
cdr3_aa: CASSPGTAGVETQYF

v_call: TRBV28
cdr3_length: 16
j_call: TRBJ1-4
clone_size: -
d_call: -
cdr3_nt: TGTGCCAGCAGCGAGACGACCGGGCCTATTAATGAAAAACTGTTTTTT
cdr3_aa: CASSETTGPINEKLFF

v_call: TRBV27
cdr3_length: 13
j_call: TRBJ1-4
clone_size: -
d_call: -
cdr3_nt: TGTGCCAGCAGAGGTCGGAGAGGTGAAAAACTGTTTTTT
cdr3_aa: CASRGRRGEKLFF

v_call: TRBV2
cdr3_length: 15
j_call: TRBJ2-5
clone_size: -
d_call: -
cdr3_nt: TGTGCCAGCAGCGAGGGGTTCGGGGGACGGGAGACCCAGTACTTC
cdr3_aa: CASSEGFGGRETQYF

v_call: TRBV11-2
cdr3_length: 17
j_call: TRBJ2-1
clone_size: -
d_call: TRBD1
cdr3_nt: TGTGCCAGCAGCTTACAGACAGGGGGCAGCTCCTACAATGAGCAGTTCTTC
cdr3_aa: CASSLQTGGSSYNEQFF

v_call: TRBV28
cdr3_length: 15
j_call: TRBJ1-2
clone_size: -
d_call: -
cdr3_nt: TGTGCCAGCAGTTCTCCCAGAGGGGGTAGCTATGGCTACACCTTC
cdr3_aa: CASSSPRGGSYGYTF

v_call: TRBV12-5
cdr3_length: 15
j_call: TRBJ1-2
clone_size: -
d_call: -
cdr3_nt: TGTGCTAGTGGTGCCGGACTGGGACTAGCCTATGGCTACACCTTC
cdr3_aa: CASGAGLGLAYGYTF

v_call: TRBV18
cdr3_length: 13
j_call: TRBJ2-1
clone_size: -
d_call: -
cdr3_nt: TGTGCCAGCTCACCCCCTGACAGCAATGAGCAGTTCTTC
cdr3_aa: CASSPPDSNEQFF

v_call: TRBV7-9
cdr3_length: 15
j_call: TRBJ2-5
clone_size: -
d_call: TRBD1
cdr3_nt: TGTGCCAGCAGCTTCGGACAGGGAAGAGGAGAGACCCAGTACTTC
cdr3_aa: CASSFGQGRGETQYF

v_call: TRBV7-2
cdr3_length: 17
j_call: TRBJ1-1
clone_size: -
d_call: TRBD1
cdr3_nt: TGTGCCAGCAGCTTAGTACAGGGGACACCTGTGAACACTGAAGCTTTCTTT
cdr3_aa: CASSLVQGTPVNTEAFF

v_call: TRBV7-2
cdr3_length: 16
j_call: TRBJ2-2
clone_size: -
d_call: TRBD2
cdr3_nt: TGTGCCAGCAGCTTGGGGTCTATCGGGGGGACCGGGGAGCTGTTTTTT
cdr3_aa: CASSLGSIGGTGELFF

v_call: TRBV6-5
cdr3_length: 14
j_call: TRBJ2-7
clone_size: -
d_call: TRBD1
cdr3_nt: TGTGCCAGCGGAAAAAGGACAGGGCCGGGCGAGCAGTACTTC
cdr3_aa: CASGKRTGPGEQYF

v_call: TRBV9
cdr3_length: 12
j_call: TRBJ2-7
clone_size: -
d_call: -
cdr3_nt: TGTGCCAGCAGCTTTACTGACTACGAGCAGTACTTC
cdr3_aa: CASSFTDYEQYF

v_call: TRBV7-6
cdr3_length: 14
j_call: TRBJ2-1
clone_size: -
d_call: -
cdr3_nt: TGTGCCAGCAGCACGGAGGTAGAGGGGAATGAGCAGTTCTTC
cdr3_aa: CASSTEVEGNEQFF

v_call: TRBV13
cdr3_length: 17
j_call: TRBJ1-2
clone_size: -
d_call: TRBD1
cdr3_nt: TGTGCCAGCAGCCGACCGGGACAGCAGAATTTTAACTATGGCTACACCTTC
cdr3_aa: CASSRPGQQNFNYGYTF

v_call: TRBV6-6
cdr3_length: 16
j_call: TRBJ2-1
clone_size: -
d_call: TRBD2
cdr3_nt: TGTGCCAGCACCTCGACTCTAGCGGGGGGGGGCGATGAGCAGTTCTTC
cdr3_aa: CASTSTLAGGGDEQFF

v_call: TRBV5-1
cdr3_length: 16
j_call: TRBJ2-7
clone_size: -
d_call: -
cdr3_nt: TGCGCCAGCAGCTTGCCCGTACAGGGCCTCTCCTACGAGCAGTACTTC
cdr3_aa: CASSLPVQGLSYEQYF

v_call: TRBV5-5
cdr3_length: 15
j_call: TRBJ2-7
clone_size: -
d_call: TRBD1
cdr3_nt: TGTGCCAGCAGCTTGGCGGACAGGTATGGCTACGAGCAGTACTTC
cdr3_aa: CASSLADRYGYEQYF

v_call: TRBV9
cdr3_length: 11
j_call: TRBJ2-2
clone_size: -
d_call: -
cdr3_nt: TGTGCCAGCAGCTCGGGTGGGGAGCTGTTTTTT
cdr3_aa: CASSSGGELFF

v_call: TRBV4-1
cdr3_length: 17
j_call: TRBJ2-2
clone_size: -
d_call: TRBD1
cdr3_nt: TGCGCCAGCAGCCAAGACCCCGGGACAGTGAACACCGGGGAGCTGTTTTTT
cdr3_aa: CASSQDPGTVNTGELFF

v_call: TRBV6-1
cdr3_length: 14
j_call: TRBJ2-2
clone_size: -
d_call: TRBD1
cdr3_nt: TGTGCCAGCAGGACAGGGGGGTACACCGGGGAGCTGTTTTTT
cdr3_aa: CASRTGGYTGELFF

v_call: TRBV6-5
cdr3_length: 15
j_call: TRBJ1-3
clone_size: -
d_call: -
cdr3_nt: TGTGCCAGCAGTTTTAAGGACGGCTCTGGAAACACCATATATTTT
cdr3_aa: CASSFKDGSGNTIYF

v_call: TRBV6-5
cdr3_length: 14
j_call: TRBJ2-7
clone_size: -
d_call: -
cdr3_nt: TGTGCCAGCAGTTCGGCGCAAGCGATCTACGAGCAGTACTTC
cdr3_aa: CASSSAQAIYEQYF

v_call: TRBV2
cdr3_length: 10
j_call: TRBJ1-2
clone_size: -
d_call: -
cdr3_nt: TGTGCCAAGAGGCACGACGGCTACACCTTC
cdr3_aa: CAKRHDGYTF

v_call: TRBV4-1
cdr3_length: 15
j_call: TRBJ1-5
clone_size: -
d_call: -
cdr3_nt: TGCGCCAGCAGCCAAGATGTTTCAGGGAGGCAGCCCCAGCATTTT
cdr3_aa: CASSQDVSGRQPQHF

v_call: TRBV9
cdr3_length: 15
j_call: TRBJ2-7
clone_size: -
d_call: TRBD1
cdr3_nt: TGTGCCAGCAGCCCCCAGGGACAGGGGGCGGACGAGCAGTACTTC
cdr3_aa: CASSPQGQGADEQYF

v_call: TRBV5-3
cdr3_length: 14
j_call: TRBJ2-5
clone_size: -
d_call: -
cdr3_nt: TGTGCCAGAAGCCGTGGGGACATCCAAGAGACCCAGTACTTC
cdr3_aa: CARSRGDIQETQYF

v_call: TRBV27
cdr3_length: 13
j_call: TRBJ2-3
clone_size: -
d_call: -
cdr3_nt: TGTGCCAGCAGTTTACTAATCACAGATACGCAGTATTTT
cdr3_aa: CASSLLITDTQYF

v_call: TRBV4-2
cdr3_length: 12
j_call: TRBJ2-7
clone_size: -
d_call: -
cdr3_nt: TGTGCCAGCAGCCAAGATGTGGACGAGCAGTACTTC
cdr3_aa: CASSQDVDEQYF

v_call: TRBV11-2
cdr3_length: 12
j_call: TRBJ2-2
clone_size: once
d_call: -
cdr3_nt: TGTGCCAGCAGATCAGGGACCGGGGAGCTGTTTTTT
cdr3_aa: CASRSGTGELFF

v_call: TRBV7-3
cdr3_length: 12
j_call: TRBJ2-5
clone_size: -
d_call: -
cdr3_nt: TGTGCCAGCAGCTTAAGGGTAGAAGAGCAGTACTTC
cdr3_aa: CASSLRVEEQYF

v_call: TRBV5-5
cdr3_length: 20
j_call: TRBJ2-1
clone_size: -
d_call: -
cdr3_nt: TGTGCCAGCAGTAGGACAGGGACGGTTGTAGCGGGGGCGCCGACCAATGAGCAGTTCTTC
cdr3_aa: CASSRTGTVVAGAPTNEQFF

v_call: TRBV4-1
cdr3_length: 15
j_call: TRBJ2-3
clone_size: -
d_call: TRBD2
cdr3_nt: TGCGCCAGCAGCCCTACCGCGGGGGACACAGATACGCAGTATTTT
cdr3_aa: CASSPTAGDTDTQYF

v_call: TRBV27
cdr3_length: 17
j_call: TRBJ2-7
clone_size: -
d_call: TRBD1
cdr3_nt: TGTGCCAGCAGTTTTCGGGCCGGGACAGGGTTCGACTACGAGCAGTACTTC
cdr3_aa: CASSFRAGTGFDYEQYF

v_call: TRBV7-3
cdr3_length: 13
j_call: TRBJ2-7
clone_size: -
d_call: -
cdr3_nt: TGTGCCAGCAGCTTAGGTACGGGGGACGAGCAGTACTTC
cdr3_aa: CASSLGTGDEQYF

v_call: TRBV5-3
cdr3_length: 16
j_call: TRBJ2-1
clone_size: few
d_call: -
cdr3_nt: TGTGCCAGAAGCTTGGAGGGGTCCGTTCCCTACAATGAGCAGTTCTTC
cdr3_aa: CARSLEGSVPYNEQFF

v_call: TRBV9
cdr3_length: 16
j_call: TRBJ2-3
clone_size: -
d_call: TRBD2
cdr3_nt: TGTGCCAGCAGCCCCGCTAGCGGGGCGATCACAGATACGCAGTATTTT
cdr3_aa: CASSPASGAITDTQYF

v_call: TRBV7-3
cdr3_length: 17
j_call: TRBJ1-2
clone_size: -
d_call: -
cdr3_nt: TGTGCCAGCAGCTTATATAGACGGGGGAGAGGAGTCTATGGCTACACCTTC
cdr3_aa: CASSLYRRGRGVYGYTF

v_call: TRBV7-2
cdr3_length: 14
j_call: TRBJ2-7
clone_size: -
d_call: -
cdr3_nt: TGTGCCAGCAGCTCTACCGACAGCTCCTACGAGCAGTACTTC
cdr3_aa: CASSSTDSSYEQYF

v_call: TRBV4-1
cdr3_length: 15
j_call: TRBJ1-6
clone_size: -
d_call: TRBD1
cdr3_nt: TGCGCCAGCAGCCAAGAGTCACAGGGGGCTACACCCCTCCATTTT
cdr3_aa: CASSQESQGATPLHF

v_call: TRBV7-2
cdr3_length: 13
j_call: TRBJ2-3
clone_size: -
d_call: -
cdr3_nt: TGTGCCAGCAGCCAATGGAGCACAGATACGCAGTATTTT
cdr3_aa: CASSQWSTDTQYF

v_call: TRBV14
cdr3_length: 13
j_call: TRBJ2-7
clone_size: few
d_call: -
cdr3_nt: TGTGCCAGCAGCCAAGGGGTCCGGGACGAGCAGTACTTC
cdr3_aa: CASSQGVRDEQYF

v_call: TRBV6-5
cdr3_length: 14
j_call: TRBJ2-7
clone_size: -
d_call: -
cdr3_nt: TGTGCCAGCAGTTGGTCGAGGGACCCCTACGAGCAGTACTTC
cdr3_aa: CASSWSRDPYEQYF

v_call: TRBV9
cdr3_length: 15
j_call: TRBJ2-2
clone_size: -
d_call: -
cdr3_nt: TGTGCCAGCAGCGATGCAACAACGAACACCGGGGAGCTGTTTTTT
cdr3_aa: CASSDATTNTGELFF

v_call: TRBV27
cdr3_length: 11
j_call: TRBJ1-1
clone_size: -
d_call: -
cdr3_nt: TGTGCCAGCCATCGCGGGGCTGAAGCTTTCTTT
cdr3_aa: CASHRGAEAFF

v_call: TRBV10-3
cdr3_length: 16
j_call: TRBJ2-2
clone_size: -
d_call: TRBD1
cdr3_nt: TGTGCCATCAGTGTCTCGGACAGGGGCAACACCGGGGAGCTGTTTTTT
cdr3_aa: CAISVSDRGNTGELFF

v_call: TRBV7-9
cdr3_length: 14
j_call: TRBJ2-7
clone_size: once
d_call: TRBD2
cdr3_nt: TGTGCCAGCAGTAATCTAGCGGGGGTCGACGAGCAGTACTTC
cdr3_aa: CASSNLAGVDEQYF

v_call: TRBV15
cdr3_length: 15
j_call: TRBJ2-7
clone_size: -
d_call: TRBD1
cdr3_nt: TGTGCCACCAGCAGCATCGGGGACAGAGCCTACGAGCAGTACTTC
cdr3_aa: CATSSIGDRAYEQYF

v_call: TRBV6-4
cdr3_length: 14
j_call: TRBJ1-1
clone_size: -
d_call: -
cdr3_nt: TGTGCCAGCAGGGAGACAGGCGGGCGCACTGAAGCTTTCTTT
cdr3_aa: CASRETGGRTEAFF

v_call: TRBV7-2
cdr3_length: 14
j_call: TRBJ2-7
clone_size: many
d_call: TRBD2
cdr3_nt: TGTGCCAGCTCTACTAGCGGGGGGAGAAGCGAGCAGTACTTC
cdr3_aa: CASSTSGGRSEQYF

v_call: TRBV30
cdr3_length: 14
j_call: TRBJ2-3
clone_size: -
d_call: -
cdr3_nt: TGTGCCTGGAGTGACAATTCTAGCACAGATACGCAGTATTTT
cdr3_aa: CAWSDNSSTDTQYF